The 27 T cell receptor beta chains below were found in one sample sequenced in a study of shared clonotypes between healthy human individuals. Method: immunoSEQ multiplex PCR; TCRdb's copy keeps in-frame clones and lacks some. This sample yields hundreds of thousands of clones, of which roughly four fifths are seen a single time; more than 10% belongs to the top ten. The source material was PBMCs. These receptors were taken from a woman in her forties in good health. Some clones in this sample may be carry-over from other donors' samples.

In the case of this clone: A read error may be the cause here, since a much bigger clone is one base away. The sample contains more than one DNA sequence encoding this CDR3. Here the CDR3 DNA reads TGTGCCAGCAGTTTAGGCCCGGGGGCCCAAGAGACCCAGTACTTC. This translates into CASSLGPGAQETQYF. The chain links TRBV11-1 to TRBJ2-5, with D perhaps being TRBD1 or TRBD2 (6 bases each). CDR1 SGHAT and CDR2 FQDESV come from the germline V gene (reference sequence). This CDR3 is 15 amino acids long. The full variable domain, its missing parts supplied by reference TRBV11-1 and TRBJ2-5, is EAEVAQSPRYKITEKSQAVAFWCDPISGHATLYWYRQILGQGPELLVQFQDESVVDDSQLPKDRFSAERLKGVDSTLKIQPAELGDSAMYLCASSLGPGAQETQYFGPGTRLLVL.

The V gene is TRBV5-4, the J gene TRBJ2-3; 7 nucleotides align to TRBD2. Germline V gene lookup returns CDR1 SGHNT and CDR2 YYREEE (reference sequence). The CDR3 spans 15 residues. With 4 bases clipped from V and 2 bases from J, the junction kept 7 bases outside the gene matches. CDR3 in DNA: TGTGCCAGCAGCCTTCGCGGGAGTTTCACAGATACGCAGTATTTT. Its protein is CASSLRGSFTDTQYF.

The chain has TRBV9 and TRBJ1-2; D is unresolved. This CDR3 has 12 amino acids. V was shortened by 6 bases and J by 2 bases, with 8 bases between the two germline ends. Germline-derived CDR1 and CDR2 are SGDLS and YYNGEE. The CDR3 protein is CASNLGNYGYTF. The CDR3 bases are TGTGCCAGCAACCTAGGGAACTATGGCTACACCTTC.

This clone occurred once. This chain uses TRBV9 with TRBJ2-1; D call uncertain. Trimming took off 2 bases at V and 4 bases at J, with 13 bases between the two ends. This CDR3 comprises 15 residues. Germline-derived CDR1 and CDR2 are SGDLS and YYNGEE. CDR3 bases: TGTGCCAGCAGCGTTGGAAGCGAGCCTTACAATGAGCAGTTCTTC. Translating gives CASSVGSEPYNEQFF.

V and J are TRBV6-6 and TRBJ2-1; a weak D match, TRBD1 (5 bases). This CDR3 has 13 amino acids. V gave up 6 bases and J gave up 9 bases, with 15 bases separating them. CDR1 and CDR2 (germline): MNHNY, SVGAGI (reference sequence). This CDR3 is CASSPRVGAEQFF. The CDR3 nucleotides read TGTGCCAGCAGCCCACGCGTAGGGGCTGAGCAGTTCTTC.

In this sample, this clone turned up a few times. V and J are TRBV5-6 and TRBJ2-1, with 7 bases lining up with TRBD2. CDR1 SGHDT and CDR2 YYEEEE come from the germline V gene. The CDR3 runs 17 residues. V lost 0 bases to trimming and J lost 7 bases; unmatched junction nucleotides: 13. Here the CDR3 reads CASSLAGGSEYRNEQFF. CDR3 in DNA: TGTGCCAGCAGCTTGGCCGGCGGGAGCGAGTATAGAAATGAGCAGTTCTTC.

This clone has a single count. The chain recombines TRBV18 with TRBJ1-4; D unresolved. Germline CDR1 and CDR2: KGHSH and LQKENI. Trimming cost V 3 bases and J 5 bases, with 16 bases left between them. This CDR3 contains 16 residues. CDR3 loop: CASSPLRPGSNEKLFF. CDR3 sequence (DNA): TGTGCCAGCTCACCCCTTCGACCTGGGAGCAATGAAAAACTGTTTTTT.

The chain has TRBV30 and TRBJ2-2; TRBD2 might be the D (6 bases). Germline CDR1 and CDR2: GTSNPN and SVGIG (reference sequence). The CDR3 contains 15 residues. The germline V and J ends were trimmed by 1 base and 1 base, with 10 bases remaining between them. The CDR3 DNA reads TGTGCCTGGAGTGAACTAGCAAGGAACACCGGGGAGCTGTTTTTT. It translates to CAWSELARNTGELFF.

The V gene is TRBV29-1, the J gene TRBJ1-1; TRBD1 is a possible D gene (6 bases). Per germline, CDR1 SQVTM and CDR2 ANQGSEA. This CDR3 is 14 amino acids long. V was trimmed by 5 bases and J by 5 bases, leaving 18 bases between them. CDR3 in DNA: TGCAGCGTTTCAAGGGGGGGCAGGCATACTGAAGCTTTCTTT. Translation: CSVSRGGRHTEAFF.

This clone has a handful of counts. This rearrangement joins TRBV5-1 to TRBJ2-7; TRBD1 agrees at 8 bases. Germline V CDR1 and CDR2: SGHRS, YFSETQ. The CDR3 is 15 amino acids. V lost 4 bases and J lost 5; bases outside the gene matches: 11. CDR3 amino acids: CASSPRSTGENEQYF. In DNA form, the CDR3 reads TGCGCCAGCAGCCCCCGATCGACAGGGGAAAACGAGCAGTACTTC. Full variable domain (rest looked up from reference TRBV5-1 and TRBJ2-7): KAGVTQTPRYLIKTRGQQVTLSCSPISGHRSVSWYQQTPGQGLQFLFEYFSETQRNKGNFPGRFSGRQFSNSRSEMNVSTLELGDSALYLCASSPRSTGENEQYFGPGTRLTVT.

Only one count was recorded for this clone. The CDR3: CASSLQGSEAFF. The CDR3 region has the DNA TGTGCCAGCAGTCTCCAGGGGAGTGAAGCTTTCTTT. The V and J genes are TRBV28 and TRBJ1-1; D is perhaps TRBD1 (6 bases). V was shortened by 5 bases and J by 7 bases, with 11 bases between the two germline ends. Looked up from germline, CDR1 is MDHEN and CDR2 is SYDVKM. The CDR3 runs to 12 residues.

This chain links TRBV7-2 with TRBJ2-7; perhaps TRBD2 as D (5 bases). CDR1 is SGHTA, CDR2 FQGNSA, per germline. This CDR3 has 14 amino acids. V lost 3 bases and J 3 bases, leaving 12 bases between the germline ends. The CDR3 DNA is TGTGCCAGCAGCTTTTATCTAGCCCACTACGAGCAGTACTTC. Amino acids: CASSFYLAHYEQYF.

This chain joins TRBV5-1 and TRBJ2-7, with 11 nucleotides matching TRBD2. CDR3 size: 16 residues. CDR1 is SGHRS and CDR2 is YFSETQ in the germline V gene. The J segment lost 0 bases and the V segment lost 6 bases, leaving 8 bases of the junction unmatched. CDR3 protein: CASNAITSGSSYEQYF. CDR3 coding DNA: TGCGCCAGCAACGCTATAACTAGCGGGAGCTCCTACGAGCAGTACTTC.

J is TRBJ1-1 and V is TRBV9, with D possibly matching TRBD1 (5 bases). Trimming shortened V by 6 bases and J by 1 base, and 13 bases separated the two germline ends. Germline CDR1 and CDR2: SGDLS and YYNGEE. The CDR3 totals 14 residues. The CDR3 here is CASNSRGANTEAFF. The CDR3 nucleotides read TGTGCCAGCAACTCCCGGGGCGCGAACACTGAAGCTTTCTTT.

This clone was observed once. J is TRBJ1-1 and V is TRBV7-3; a possible D gene is TRBD1 (5 bases). The CDR3 totals 13 residues. Germline CDR1 reads SGHTA; CDR2 reads FQGTGA. V was shortened by 4 bases and J by 2 bases, with 8 bases between the two germline ends. CDR3 nucleotides: TGTGCCAGCAGCTGGGGCACAAACACTGAAGCTTTCTTT. Protein: CASSWGTNTEAFF. Filled out from reference TRBV7-3 and TRBJ1-1, the complete variable domain reads GAGVSQTPSNKVTEKGKYVELRCDPISGHTALYWYRQSLGQGPEFLIYFQGTGAADDSGLPNDRFFAVRPEGSVSTLKIQRTERGDSAVYLCASSWGTNTEAFFGQGTRLTVV.

V usage is TRBV6-5 and J usage is TRBJ2-1, with D tentatively TRBD2 (5 bases). This CDR3 contains 14 residues. V was cut by 5 bases and J by 6 bases, with 14 bases left in between. In germline, CDR1 is MNHEY, CDR2 SVGAGI. This CDR3 reads CASSPRRLTNEQFF. CDR3 bases: TGTGCCAGCAGTCCCAGGAGACTAACCAATGAGCAGTTCTTC.

The genes are TRBV7-3 and TRBJ2-5; D might be TRBD2 (6 bases). Trimming pared 4 bases from V and 2 bases from J, leaving 8 bases between. Germline CDR1 is SGHTA and CDR2 is FQGTGA. The CDR3 has 13 amino acids. The CDR3 DNA follows: TGTGCCAGCAGCTCGGGACTGCAAGAGACCCAGTACTTC. Amino acid sequence: CASSSGLQETQYF.

The V and J genes are TRBV19 and TRBJ2-5; either TRBD1 or TRBD2 may supply D (5 bases each). This CDR3 is built from 17 residues. The V end was cut by 5 bases, the J end by 1 base, with 20 bases between. CDR1 LNHDA and CDR2 SQIVND come from the germline V gene (reference sequence). This chain's CDR3 is CASSFQSGTEIQETQYF. CDR3 coding DNA: TGTGCCAGTAGTTTCCAATCCGGGACGGAGATCCAAGAGACCCAGTACTTC.

This rearrangement joins TRBV7-9 to TRBJ1-1; D remains ambiguous. The CDR3 has 13 amino acids. Germline CDR1 and CDR2: SEHNR and FQNEAQ (reference sequence). The V end lost 1 base, the J end lost 3 bases, and 6 bases lay between the germline ends. The CDR3 DNA sequence: TGTGCCAGCAGCTTAGATTCATACACTGAAGCTTTCTTT. Amino acids: CASSLDSYTEAFF.

Note on this clone: With a much larger clone just one base away, this may be a read error. V gene TRBV30 combines with J gene TRBJ2-2, with TRBD2 matching 9 bases. Germline loops: CDR1 GTSNPN, CDR2 SVGIG (reference sequence). The CDR3 consists of 15 residues. Trimming at V came to 4 bases and at J to 5 bases, leaving 8 bases not matched to a gene. CDR3 in DNA: TGTGCCTGGAAGGAAGGCGGGGGGGAAACCGGGGAGCTGTTTTTT. Protein: CAWKEGGGETGELFF.

The chain couples TRBV27 to TRBJ2-4; a weak D match, TRBD2 (6 bases). The CDR3 has 18 residues. Trimming removed 3 bases at V and 6 bases at J, with 24 bases between. The germline V gene encodes CDR1 MNHEY and CDR2 SMNVEV (reference sequence). The CDR3 here is CASSFRAARGNPINIQYF. In DNA form, the CDR3 reads TGTGCCAGCAGTTTTCGGGCCGCACGCGGGAACCCCATAAACATTCAGTACTTC.

The J gene is TRBJ2-2, the V gene TRBV2; TRBD1 agrees at 7 bases. The CDR3 is 18 residues long. Per the germline V gene, CDR1 is SNHLY and CDR2 is FYNNEI. V lost 3 bases, J lost 6 bases, and 16 bases stayed unmatched. The CDR3 is CASSDLVVGRGLPGELFF. CDR3 bases: TGTGCCAGCAGTGATTTGGTAGTAGGCAGGGGGTTACCCGGGGAGCTGTTTTTT.

As for this clone: A single base separates this from a much larger clone, so it may be a read error. This CDR3 is also generated by other DNA sequences in the sample. The V gene is TRBV5-1, the J gene TRBJ1-5; D is uncertain. Germline assignment: CDR1 SGHRS and CDR2 YFSETQ. Trimming cost V 0 bases and J 3 bases, with 4 bases left between them. This CDR3 region has 13 residues. CDR3: CASSLAPNQPQHF. CDR3 coding DNA: TGCGCCAGCAGCTTGGCCCCCAATCAGCCCCAGCATTTT. Using reference TRBV5-1 and TRBJ1-5 for the parts outside the CDR3, the full variable domain is KAGVTQTPRYLIKTRGQQVTLSCSPISGHRSVSWYQQTPGQGLQFLFEYFSETQRNKGNFPGRFSGRQFSNSRSEMNVSTLELGDSALYLCASSLAPNQPQHFGDGTRLSIL.

The CDR3 DNA sequence: TGTGCCAGCAGTTTATTTCAGGGGAGGGGGGCCAACGTCCTGACTTTC. Residues: CASSLFQGRGANVLTF. The V and J genes are TRBV28 and TRBJ2-6; D tentatively fits TRBD1 or TRBD2 (6 bases each). Deletions cut 1 base from V and 4 bases from J, with 11 bases between. The V gene's germline CDR1 is MDHEN and CDR2 SYDVKM. The length of the CDR3 is 16 residues.

This clone appeared a single time. The rearrangement uses TRBV6-5 and TRBJ2-1; 7 nucleotides line up with TRBD2. Germline loops: CDR1 MNHEY, CDR2 SVGAGI. With V trimmed by 2 bases and J by 9 bases, 7 bases remained unmatched. There are 14 residues in the CDR3. CDR3 DNA: TGTGCCAGCAGTTACGGGCGGACTAGAGGTGAGCAGTTCTTC. Amino acid sequence: CASSYGRTRGEQFF.

V usage is TRBV6-6 and J usage is TRBJ2-5; 7 bases match TRBD1. Germline V gene lookup returns CDR1 MNHNY and CDR2 SVGAGI (reference sequence). The CDR3 is 15 residues long. J was trimmed by 2 bases and V by 6 bases; bases with no gene match: 9. CDR3 in amino acids: CASRETVGQQETQYF. CDR3 nucleotide sequence: TGTGCCAGCAGAGAGACCGTGGGACAGCAAGAGACCCAGTACTTC.

The genes are TRBV18 and TRBJ2-1; TRBD2 might be the D (5 bases). The CDR3 spans 14 residues. The V gene lost 3 bases and the J gene lost 2 bases, with 8 bases spanning the gap. Germline values: CDR1 KGHSH, CDR2 LQKENI. CDR3 loop: CASSPEAAYNEQFF. The CDR3 coding sequence is TGTGCCAGCTCACCGGAGGCAGCCTACAATGAGCAGTTCTTC. Full variable domain (missing parts from reference TRBV18 and TRBJ2-1): NAGVMQNPRHLVRRRGQEARLRCSPMKGHSHVYWYRQLPEEGLKFMVYLQKENIIDESGMPKERFSAEFPKEGPSILRIQQVVRGDSAAYFCASSPEAAYNEQFFGPGTRLTVL.